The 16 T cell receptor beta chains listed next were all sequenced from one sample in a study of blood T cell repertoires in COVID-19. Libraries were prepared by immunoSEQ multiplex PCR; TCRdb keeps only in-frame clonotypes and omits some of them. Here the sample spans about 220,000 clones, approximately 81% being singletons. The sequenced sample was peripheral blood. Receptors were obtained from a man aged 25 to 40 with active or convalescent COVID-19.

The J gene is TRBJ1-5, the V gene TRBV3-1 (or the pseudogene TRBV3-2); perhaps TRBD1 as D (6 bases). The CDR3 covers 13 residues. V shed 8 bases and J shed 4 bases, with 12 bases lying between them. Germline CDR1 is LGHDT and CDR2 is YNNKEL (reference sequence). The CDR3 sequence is CASGKDRNQPQHF. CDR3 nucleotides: TGTGCCAGCGGCAAGGACAGAAATCAGCCCCAGCATTTT.

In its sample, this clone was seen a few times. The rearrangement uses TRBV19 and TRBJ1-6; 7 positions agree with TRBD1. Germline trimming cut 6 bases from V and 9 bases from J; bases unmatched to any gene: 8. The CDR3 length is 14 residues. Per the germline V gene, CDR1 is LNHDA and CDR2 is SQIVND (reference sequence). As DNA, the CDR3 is TGTGCCAGTAGGCGACAGGGAGAGGGTTCACCCCTCCACTTT. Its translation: CASRRQGEGSPLHF.

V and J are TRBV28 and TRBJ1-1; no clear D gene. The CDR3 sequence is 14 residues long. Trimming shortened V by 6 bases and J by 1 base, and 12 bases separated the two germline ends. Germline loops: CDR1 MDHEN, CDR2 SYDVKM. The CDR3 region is CASSPAVANTEAFF. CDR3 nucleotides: TGTGCCAGCAGCCCCGCGGTTGCGAACACTGAAGCTTTCTTT.

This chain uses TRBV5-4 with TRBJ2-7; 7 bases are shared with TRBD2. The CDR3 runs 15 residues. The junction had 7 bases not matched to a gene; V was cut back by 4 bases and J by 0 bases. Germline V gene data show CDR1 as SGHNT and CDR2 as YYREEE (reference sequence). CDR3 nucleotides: TGTGCCAGCAGCACGTTAGCGGGCGTCTCCTACGAGCAGTACTTC. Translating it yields CASSTLAGVSYEQYF.

The DNA for the CDR3 is TGTGCCAGCAGTTTATATCCCGGGGGACCAAACTATGGCTACACCTTC. This encodes CASSLYPGGPNYGYTF. V is TRBV27 and J is TRBJ1-2; maybe TRBD1 (5 bases). V was cut by 1 base and J by 2 bases, with 14 bases left in between. CDR3 size: 16 residues. Germline lookup yields CDR1 MNHEY and CDR2 SMNVEV (reference sequence).

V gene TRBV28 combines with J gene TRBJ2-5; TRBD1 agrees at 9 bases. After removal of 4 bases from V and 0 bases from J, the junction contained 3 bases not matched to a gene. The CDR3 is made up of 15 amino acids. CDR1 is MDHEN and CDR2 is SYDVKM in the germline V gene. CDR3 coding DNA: TGTGCCAGCAGTTCCCGACAGGGGGACCAAGAGACCCAGTACTTC. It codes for CASSSRQGDQETQYF.

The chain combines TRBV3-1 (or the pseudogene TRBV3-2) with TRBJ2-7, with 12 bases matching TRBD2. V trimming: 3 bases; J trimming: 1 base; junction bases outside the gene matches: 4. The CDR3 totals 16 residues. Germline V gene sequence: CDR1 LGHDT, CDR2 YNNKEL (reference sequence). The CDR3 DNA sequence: TGTGCCAGCAGCCATGGACTAGCGGGGCGATCCTACGAGCAGTACTTC. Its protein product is CASSHGLAGRSYEQYF.

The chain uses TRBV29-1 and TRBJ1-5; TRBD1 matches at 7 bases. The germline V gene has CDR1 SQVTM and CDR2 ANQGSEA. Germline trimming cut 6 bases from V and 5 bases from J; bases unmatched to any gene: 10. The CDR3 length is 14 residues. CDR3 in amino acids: CSVSTDRLDQPQHF. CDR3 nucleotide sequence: TGCAGCGTCAGCACGGACAGGTTGGATCAGCCCCAGCATTTT.

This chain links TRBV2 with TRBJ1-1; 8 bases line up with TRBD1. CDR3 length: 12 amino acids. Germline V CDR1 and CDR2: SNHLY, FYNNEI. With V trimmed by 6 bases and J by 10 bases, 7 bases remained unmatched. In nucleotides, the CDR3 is TGTGCCAGCAGGCCCACTGGACAGGGAGCTTTCTTT. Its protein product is CASRPTGQGAFF.

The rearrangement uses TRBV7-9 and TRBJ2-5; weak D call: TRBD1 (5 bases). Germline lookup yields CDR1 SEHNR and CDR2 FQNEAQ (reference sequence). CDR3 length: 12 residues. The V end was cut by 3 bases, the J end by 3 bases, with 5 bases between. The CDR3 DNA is TGTGCCAGCAGCTTCAGGGAAGAGACCCAGTACTTC. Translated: CASSFREETQYF. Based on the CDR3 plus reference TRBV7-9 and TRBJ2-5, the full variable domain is DTGVSQNPRHKITKRGQNVTFRCDPISEHNRLYWYRQTLGQGPEFLTYFQNEAQLEKSRLLSDRFSAERPKGSFSTLEIQRTEQGDSAMYLCASSFREETQYFGPGTRLLVL.

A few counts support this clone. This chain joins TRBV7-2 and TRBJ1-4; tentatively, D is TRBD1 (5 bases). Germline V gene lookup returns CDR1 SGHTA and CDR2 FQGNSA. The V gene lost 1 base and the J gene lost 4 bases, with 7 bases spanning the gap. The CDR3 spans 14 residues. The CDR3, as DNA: TGTGCCAGCAGCTTAGGGACACTTAATGAAAAACTGTTTTTT. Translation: CASSLGTLNEKLFF.

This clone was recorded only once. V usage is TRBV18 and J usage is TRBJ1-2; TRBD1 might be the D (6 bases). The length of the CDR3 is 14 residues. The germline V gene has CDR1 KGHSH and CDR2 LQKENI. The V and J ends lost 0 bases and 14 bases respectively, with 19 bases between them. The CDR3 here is CASSPPWTAYITTF. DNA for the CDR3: TGTGCCAGCTCACCACCGTGGACAGCGTATATTACGACCTTC. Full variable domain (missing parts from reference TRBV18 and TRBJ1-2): NAGVMQNPRHLVRRRGQEARLRCSPMKGHSHVYWYRQLPEEGLKFMVYLQKENIIDESGMPKERFSAEFPKEGPSILRIQQVVRGDSAAYFCASSPPWTAYITTFGSGTRLTVV.

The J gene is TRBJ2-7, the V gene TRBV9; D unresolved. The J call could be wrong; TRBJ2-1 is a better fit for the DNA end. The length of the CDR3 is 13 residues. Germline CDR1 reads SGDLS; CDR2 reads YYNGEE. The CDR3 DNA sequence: TGTGCCAGCAGCGTAGCGGTAGACAATGAGCAGTTCTTC. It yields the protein CASSVAVDNEQFF.

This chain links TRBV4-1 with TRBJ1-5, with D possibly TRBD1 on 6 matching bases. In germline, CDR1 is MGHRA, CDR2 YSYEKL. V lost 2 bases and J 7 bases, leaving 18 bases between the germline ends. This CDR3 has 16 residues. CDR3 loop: CASSQTPEQGFQPQHF. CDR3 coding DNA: TGCGCCAGCAGCCAAACGCCAGAGCAGGGGTTCCAGCCCCAGCATTTT.

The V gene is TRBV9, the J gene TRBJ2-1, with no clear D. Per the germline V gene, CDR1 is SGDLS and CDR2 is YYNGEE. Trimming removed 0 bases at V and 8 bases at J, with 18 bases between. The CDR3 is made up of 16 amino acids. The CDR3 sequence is CASSVASRLLGHEQFF. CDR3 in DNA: TGTGCCAGCAGCGTAGCATCCAGGCTTCTCGGCCATGAGCAGTTCTTC.

In nucleotides, the CDR3 is TGTGCCAGCAGTGGAGACCCAGGGAGCAATCAGCCCCAGCATTTT. Residues: CASSGDPGSNQPQHF. V usage is TRBV2 and J usage is TRBJ1-5; tentative D call: TRBD1 (5 bases). Trimming took 4 bases from V and 1 from J, leaving 11 bases between them. The CDR3 runs 15 residues. CDR1 and CDR2 from the germline V gene are SNHLY and FYNNEI.